The 21 T cell receptor beta chains below all came from one sample that was sequenced in a study of blood T cell repertoires in COVID-19. Profiling relied on immunoSEQ multiplex PCR, and the TCRdb table lists in-frame clones only, not all of them. The sample includes around 460,000 clones, around 90% of them seen just once. Source material: peripheral blood. These receptors all stem from a man aged 18 to 30 with COVID-19, enrolled during active disease.

V and J are TRBV4-2 and TRBJ1-2; TRBD1 might be the D (6 bases). This CDR3 has 17 amino acids. Germline V gene sequence: CDR1 LGHNA, CDR2 YNFKEQ. The V end lost 1 base, the J end lost 2 bases, and 17 bases lay between the germline ends. In DNA, the CDR3 is TGTGCCAGCAGCCAAGGTTGGAAGGGGGAATGGAACTATGGCTACACCTTC. It translates to CASSQGWKGEWNYGYTF.

The V and J genes are TRBV5-5 and TRBJ1-1; 7 bases are shared with TRBD1. V lost 4 bases and J lost 4; bases outside the gene matches: 7. Germline CDR1 SGHKS, CDR2 YYEKEE (reference sequence). This CDR3 contains 14 residues. The CDR3 region is CASSGDRVFTEAFF. CDR3 nucleotide sequence: TGTGCCAGCAGCGGAGACAGGGTGTTCACTGAAGCTTTCTTT.

The sample holds a few counts of this clone. The chain recombines TRBV29-1 with TRBJ1-1; D is ambiguous. Germline V lookup: CDR1 SQVTM, CDR2 ANQGSEA. CDR3 length: 12 amino acids. Trimming stripped 4 bases from V and 5 bases from J, with 11 bases between. The CDR3 nucleotides read TGCAGCGTTGCAGGCGCTACTACTGAAGCTTTCTTT. It encodes CSVAGATTEAFF.

The CDR3 DNA follows: TGTGCCAGCAGTGACTCCAGGGGATCGGGATATAGCTACACCTTC. Translation gives CASSDSRGSGYSYTF. This chain connects TRBV25-1 to TRBJ1-2; D may be TRBD1 (6 bases). This CDR3 is 15 amino acids long. CDR1 MGHDK and CDR2 SYGVNS come from the germline V gene. Trimming cost V 3 bases and J 9 bases, with 20 bases left between them.

The rearrangement uses TRBV27 and TRBJ2-1, with D perhaps matching TRBD2 (6 bases). Germline CDR1 MNHEY, CDR2 SMNVEV (reference sequence). The germline V and J ends were trimmed by 4 bases and 4 bases, with 11 bases remaining between them. This CDR3 has 14 amino acids. CDR3 amino acids: CASSWRESYNEQFF. In nucleotides, the CDR3 is TGTGCCAGCAGTTGGAGGGAGTCGTACAATGAGCAGTTCTTC.

The chain is built from TRBV7-3 and TRBJ1-3; tentative D call: TRBD1 (5 bases). V was clipped by 1 base and J by 11 bases, with 15 bases between them. Germline CDR1 and CDR2: SGHTA and FQGTGA. The CDR3 covers 14 residues. As DNA, the CDR3 is TGTGCCAGCAGCTTAAGTAGCAGGGAAGACCCCATATATTTT. This encodes CASSLSSREDPIYF.

This chain joins TRBV27 and TRBJ2-5; 9 bases fit TRBD1. The junction had 5 bases not matched to a gene; V was cut back by 1 base and J by 5 bases. Per the germline V gene, CDR1 is MNHEY and CDR2 is SMNVEV (reference sequence). The CDR3 is 15 amino acids. The CDR3 protein is CASSLFGQGRETQYF. The CDR3 DNA reads as TGTGCCAGCAGTTTATTCGGACAGGGGAGGGAGACCCAGTACTTC.

This clone was observed a single time. This sample also contains other DNA sequences that code for the same CDR3. V gene TRBV19 combines with J gene TRBJ2-2; maybe TRBD2 (6 bases). Germline V gene lookup returns CDR1 LNHDA and CDR2 SQIVND (reference sequence). V was trimmed by 6 bases and J by 4 bases, leaving 12 bases between them. This CDR3 contains 14 residues. The CDR3 is CASSGGGGTGELFF. In DNA, the CDR3 is TGTGCCAGTAGCGGGGGAGGCGGCACCGGGGAGCTGTTTTTT.

The chain links TRBV12-5 to TRBJ1-5; 8 bases match TRBD1. Germline V gives CDR1 LGHNT, CDR2 FRNRAP. Trimming at V came to 5 bases and at J to 0 bases, leaving 6 bases not matched to a gene. CDR3 length: 16 amino acids. The CDR3 is CASGTTDRVSNQPQHF. The CDR3 DNA is TGTGCTAGTGGTACGACGGACAGGGTTAGCAATCAGCCCCAGCATTTT.

This chain uses TRBV24-1 with TRBJ2-1; no firm D call. Trimming removed 3 bases from V and 0 bases from J, with 5 bases in between. Germline V gene data show CDR1 as KGHDR and CDR2 as SFDVKD. The CDR3 spans 14 residues. This CDR3 reads CATSDTYSYNEQFF. The DNA for the CDR3 is TGTGCCACCAGTGATACTTACTCCTACAATGAGCAGTTCTTC.

The rearrangement links TRBV5-4 to TRBJ2-3, with D possibly matching TRBD2 (6 bases). V dropped 4 bases and J dropped 4 bases, with 16 bases sitting between them. Germline V gives CDR1 SGHNT, CDR2 YYREEE (reference sequence). CDR3 length: 15 amino acids. CDR3 loop: CASSTPGVIPDTQYF. As DNA, the CDR3 is TGTGCCAGCAGCACCCCGGGGGTTATTCCAGATACGCAGTATTTT.

The gene calls are TRBV18 and TRBJ1-2; 7 nucleotides align to TRBD1. Germline loops: CDR1 KGHSH, CDR2 LQKENI. The CDR3 loop spans 16 amino acids. Trimming took 3 bases from V and 3 from J; bases not matched to a gene: 10. The CDR3 DNA sequence: TGTGCCAGCTCACCGCTCGGGGCAGGGGGAGACTATGGCTACACCTTC. It yields the protein CASSPLGAGGDYGYTF.

CDR3 in DNA: TGTGCCACCCAGGGGGCCTCCTATGGCTACACCTTC. Translated: CATQGASYGYTF. The gene calls are TRBV12-3 or TRBV12-4 and TRBJ1-2, with 8 bases that match TRBD1. The CDR3 contains 12 residues. The ends lost 10 bases at V and 4 bases at J; junction bases unmatched: 5.

The rearrangement joins TRBV12-5 to TRBJ2-3; D unclear. Trimming removed 2 bases at V and 2 bases at J, with 8 bases between. The germline V gene encodes CDR1 LGHNT and CDR2 FRNRAP. The CDR3 runs 14 residues. CDR3 protein: CASGLNRNTDTQYF. For the CDR3, the DNA is TGTGCTAGTGGTTTGAACAGAAACACAGATACGCAGTATTTT.

J is TRBJ2-1 and V is TRBV19, with 10 bases lining up with TRBD2. In germline, CDR1 is LNHDA, CDR2 SQIVND (reference sequence). The CDR3 spans 14 residues. The J segment lost 7 bases and the V segment lost 11 bases, leaving 11 bases of the junction unmatched. DNA of the CDR3: TGTGCCTCTAGTCTAGCGGGGGACGAAAATGAGCAGTTCTTC. Translated: CASSLAGDENEQFF.

V and J are TRBV9 and TRBJ2-1, with 9 nucleotides matching TRBD2. The CDR3 has 15 amino acids. Per germline, CDR1 SGDLS and CDR2 YYNGEE. The J segment lost 8 bases and the V segment lost 3 bases, leaving 9 bases of the junction unmatched. The CDR3 DNA sequence: TGTGCCAGCAGCGACCCAGCGGGGGGCCCCCATGAGCAGTTCTTC. Encoded protein: CASSDPAGGPHEQFF.

The chain carries TRBV7-9 and TRBJ2-7; 9 positions agree with TRBD1. CDR1 SEHNR and CDR2 FQNEAQ come from the germline V gene (reference sequence). J lost 6 bases, V lost 6 bases, and 12 bases had no gene match. CDR3 length: 15 amino acids. The CDR3 reads CASRPDRGVASEQYF. The CDR3 DNA reads TGTGCCAGCAGACCCGACAGGGGGGTAGCGAGCGAGCAGTACTTC.

This rearrangement joins TRBV24-1 to TRBJ2-1, with a possible D match to TRBD1 (6 bases). V was trimmed by 2 bases and J by 10 bases, leaving 11 bases between them. Germline V gene sequence: CDR1 KGHDR, CDR2 SFDVKD. CDR3 length: 13 amino acids. CDR3: CATSDSNQGEQFF. CDR3 nucleotides: TGTGCCACCAGTGATTCCAACCAGGGGGAGCAGTTCTTC.

V and J are TRBV5-4 and TRBJ2-1; weak D call: TRBD1 (6 bases). V was pared by 4 bases and J by 3 bases, with 23 bases between. This CDR3 region has 18 residues. Germline V gene lookup returns CDR1 SGHNT and CDR2 YYREEE (reference sequence). CDR3 amino acids: CASSPSLRTVKLYNEQFF. The CDR3 DNA reads TGTGCCAGCAGCCCCTCTCTCCGGACAGTCAAACTCTACAATGAGCAGTTCTTC.

The chain is built from TRBV29-1 and TRBJ2-1; D gene ambiguous. The CDR3 covers 12 residues. The ends were cut back, 1 base at V and 6 bases at J, with 7 bases in the middle. From germline, CDR1 is SQVTM and CDR2 ANQGSEA. The CDR3 loop is CSVEVSGNEQFF. DNA for the CDR3: TGCAGCGTTGAAGTCTCGGGCAATGAGCAGTTCTTC.

This clone appeared a single time. The genes are TRBV11-2 and TRBJ2-2; D not resolved. V lost 7 bases, J lost 5 bases, and 11 bases lay in between. Germline V gene lookup returns CDR1 SGHAT and CDR2 FQNNGV. This CDR3 has 13 residues. CDR3 protein: CASTPMTTGELFF. CDR3 bases: TGTGCCAGCACCCCAATGACAACCGGGGAGCTGTTTTTT. The full variable domain, its missing parts supplied by reference TRBV11-2 and TRBJ2-2, is EAGVAQSPRYKIIEKRQSVAFWCNPISGHATLYWYQQILGQGPKLLIQFQNNGVVDDSQLPKDRFSAERLKGVDSTLKIQPAKLEDSAVYLCASTPMTTGELFFGEGSRLTVL.